The 18 T cell receptor beta chains below come from one sample, sequenced in a study of T cells in localized non-small cell lung cancer. Libraries were prepared by immunoSEQ multiplex PCR; TCRdb keeps only in-frame clonotypes and omits some of them. The sample has 4,500 to 5,000 clones; roughly 30% are singletons. Source: lung tumor tissue, taken before any cancer treatment. The receptors stem from a man between 40 and 70 years old with stage III squamous cell lung carcinoma.

This clone was seen a handful of times. The CDR3 spells CASSYSGQGAGGYTF. The CDR3 DNA is TGTGCCAGCAGTTACTCGGGACAGGGGGCGGGTGGCTACACCTTC. The J gene is TRBJ1-2, the V gene TRBV6-8; TRBD1 matches 12 bases. The V gene end was trimmed by 0 bases and the J gene end by 7 bases; junction bases not matched to a gene: 3. This CDR3 is built from 15 residues. Germline V CDR1 and CDR2: MNHGY, SAAAGT.

In this sample, this clone is medium-sized. The chain uses TRBV6-1 and TRBJ1-2, with D possibly TRBD1 on 5 matching bases. Germline V gene lookup returns CDR1 MNHNS and CDR2 SASEGT. V lost 0 bases, J lost 3 bases, and 5 bases lay in between. This CDR3 is built from 13 residues. DNA of the CDR3: TGTGCCAGCAGTGAAGCAGGGGACTATGGCTACACCTTC. It is translated as CASSEAGDYGYTF.

This clone showed up just a few times. The V gene is TRBV11-3, the J gene TRBJ2-5; 8 bases line up with TRBD2. The CDR3 length is 14 residues. With V trimmed by 3 bases and J by 7 bases, 7 bases remained unmatched. Germline loops: CDR1 SGHNT, CDR2 YENEEA. The DNA for the CDR3 is TGTGCCAGCAGCTTGGGACTAGATGCCGGGACCCAGTACTTC. Its protein is CASSLGLDAGTQYF.

This clone was seen more than once but under ten times. The chain recombines TRBV9 with TRBJ1-4; 11 nucleotides align to TRBD1. The germline V gene encodes CDR1 SGDLS and CDR2 YYNGEE. The CDR3 length is 17 residues. Unmatched junction bases numbered 9, after V lost 4 bases and J lost 4 bases. The CDR3 spells CASSPWTGGLGNEKLFF. In nucleotides, the CDR3 is TGTGCCAGCAGCCCCTGGACAGGGGGCTTGGGTAATGAAAAACTGTTTTTT.

By share, this clone counts as medium-sized. At one of its ends the junction is not consistent with the germline gene, which may arise from a read error. The gene calls are TRBV6-8 and TRBJ1-1; D call uncertain. The germline gives CDR1 MNHGY, CDR2 SAAAGT. The CDR3 has 13 amino acids. The CDR3 bases are TGTGCCAGCAGTGACTCGATGAACACTGAAGCTTTCTTT. Translating it yields CASSDSMNTEAFF.

The chain recombines TRBV5-1 with TRBJ2-2; D call uncertain. Germline CDR1 is SGHRS and CDR2 is YFSETQ. CDR3 length: 15 residues. Deletions cut 0 bases from V and 4 bases from J, with 10 bases between. In DNA, the CDR3 is TGCGCCAGCAGCTTGGGGTACAAATTCACCGGGGAGCTGTTTTTT. This translates into CASSLGYKFTGELFF.

This clone is medium-sized in the sample. The chain links TRBV9 to TRBJ1-3, with 7 bases aligning to TRBD1. With 0 bases clipped from V and 0 bases from J, the junction kept 3 bases outside the gene matches. Germline V gene lookup returns CDR1 SGDLS and CDR2 YYNGEE. The CDR3 has 16 residues. The CDR3 DNA is TGTGCCAGCAGCGTAGGGGGACAGAGCTCTGGAAACACCATATATTTT. Translating it yields CASSVGGQSSGNTIYF.

This clone has more than one count but fewer than ten. The DNA of the CDR3 is TGTGCCAGCAGTTTTGGGGGTGAGAGGAAACTGTTTTTT. Amino acids: CASSFGGERKLFF. The chain carries TRBV2 and TRBJ1-4; TRBD1 is a possible D gene (5 bases). Trimming stripped 5 bases from V and 11 bases from J, with 15 bases between. Germline-derived CDR1 and CDR2 are SNHLY and FYNNEI. The CDR3 has 13 residues.

By share, this clone ranks as medium-sized (0.01 to 0.1%). This chain joins TRBV9 and TRBJ1-5, with 7 nucleotides matching TRBD1. V shed 4 bases and J 4 bases; nucleotides not matched to a gene: 8. CDR3 size: 15 residues. CDR1 SGDLS and CDR2 YYNGEE come from the germline V gene. The CDR3 bases are TGTGCCAGCAGCCCAGGGGGACAGATGAATCAGCCCCAGCATTTT. Its translation is CASSPGGQMNQPQHF.

There are a few counts of this clone. This chain links TRBV1 with TRBJ2-7; the table's D call, TRBD2, was not checked against the DNA. TRBV1 is assigned pseudogene status. The CDR3 length is 15 residues. CDR3 nucleotide sequence: TGCGCCAGCAGCCAAGATGGGAGCGGGGTCTACGAGCAGTACTTC. Translating gives CASSQDGSGVYEQYF.

The genes are TRBV18 and TRBJ1-4; D not certain. Germline lookup yields CDR1 KGHSH and CDR2 LQKENI. The CDR3 has 13 amino acids. Trimming stripped 3 bases from V and 5 bases from J, with 7 bases between. CDR3 residues: CASSPQTNEKLFF. The CDR3 DNA follows: TGTGCCAGCTCACCCCAGACAAATGAAAAACTGTTTTTT. Supplemented by reference TRBV18 and TRBJ1-4, the full variable domain reads NAGVMQNPRHLVRRRGQEARLRCSPMKGHSHVYWYRQLPEEGLKFMVYLQKENIIDESGMPKERFSAEFPKEGPSILRIQQVVRGDSAAYFCASSPQTNEKLFFGSGTQLSVL.

This clone was recorded a few times. The chain couples TRBV11-3 to TRBJ2-5, with D possibly being TRBD1 (6 bases). CDR1 and CDR2 from the germline V gene are SGHNT and YENEEA. Trimming pared 1 base from V and 0 bases from J, leaving 15 bases between. The CDR3 runs to 17 residues. The CDR3 DNA reads as TGTGCCAGCAGCTTAGTAGGTCGGGACATAAACCAAGAGACCCAGTACTTC. It encodes CASSLVGRDINQETQYF. The variable domain in full, completed from reference TRBV11-3 and TRBJ2-5, reads EAGVVQSPRYKIIEKKQPVAFWCNPISGHNTLYWYLQNLGQGPELLIRYENEEAVDDSQLPKDRFSAERLKGVDSTLKIQPAELGDSAVYLCASSLVGRDINQETQYFGPGTRLLVL.

This clone was observed many times. This chain links TRBV11-3 with TRBJ2-5; TRBD2 agrees at 9 bases. V gave up 6 bases and J gave up 1 base; unmatched junction bases: 9. CDR1 and CDR2 from the germline V gene are SGHNT and YENEEA. The CDR3 consists of 16 residues. In DNA form, the CDR3 reads TGTGCCAGCAGTCGAGTTAGCGGGGGCTTCCAAGAGACCCAGTACTTC. Translating gives CASSRVSGGFQETQYF.

This clone is medium-sized (0.01 to 0.1%). The V and J genes are TRBV11-3 and TRBJ1-1; D unclear. In germline, CDR1 is SGHNT, CDR2 YENEEA. The CDR3 is 17 residues long. With 3 bases removed from V and 7 bases from J, the gap between germline ends came to 24 bases. Here the CDR3 reads CASSLRDTPGEHNEAFF. CDR3 DNA sequence: TGTGCCAGCAGCTTGAGAGACACCCCGGGAGAACACAATGAAGCTTTCTTT.

The chain combines TRBV25-1 with TRBJ1-4; perhaps TRBD1 as D (6 bases). V gave up 6 bases and J gave up 5 bases, with 13 bases separating them. This CDR3 region has 14 residues. CDR1 is MGHDK and CDR2 is SYGVNS in the germline V gene. The chain's CDR3 is CASRVNRANEKLFF. The CDR3 bases are TGTGCCAGCAGGGTAAACAGGGCAAATGAAAAACTGTTTTTT.

This chain links TRBV11-3 with TRBJ2-1; a weak D match, TRBD2 (5 bases). The germline gives CDR1 SGHNT, CDR2 YENEEA. The CDR3 is 14 amino acids. With 3 bases removed from V and 7 bases from J, the gap between germline ends came to 13 bases. CDR3 sequence reads: CASSFLSRTNEQFF. The CDR3 region has the DNA TGTGCCAGCAGCTTTTTGTCCAGGACTAATGAGCAGTTCTTC. Variable domain in full (rest from reference TRBV11-3 and TRBJ2-1): EAGVVQSPRYKIIEKKQPVAFWCNPISGHNTLYWYLQNLGQGPELLIRYENEEAVDDSQLPKDRFSAERLKGVDSTLKIQPAELGDSAVYLCASSFLSRTNEQFFGPGTRLTVL.

This clone was counted only a few times. The chain has TRBV9 and TRBJ2-2; 10 bases match TRBD1. Germline lookup yields CDR1 SGDLS and CDR2 YYNGEE. This CDR3 has 18 amino acids. Trimming took 3 bases from V and 3 from J; bases not matched to a gene: 11. This chain's CDR3 is CASSAPGTGVVYTGELFF. CDR3 bases: TGTGCCAGCAGCGCCCCCGGGACAGGGGTAGTGTACACCGGGGAGCTGTTTTTT.

This clone was picked up a small number of times. The genes are TRBV4-1 and TRBJ2-7; no clear D gene. Germline V gene data show CDR1 as MGHRA and CDR2 as YSYEKL. Trimming stripped 4 bases from V and 2 bases from J, with 18 bases between. CDR3 length: 16 residues. Here the CDR3 reads CASSPCFGEATYEQYF. CDR3 in DNA: TGCGCCAGCAGCCCCTGTTTTGGGGAAGCCACCTACGAGCAGTACTTC.